This T cell receptor (beta chain) is drawn from a study of graft-versus-host responses after intestinal transplantation. Overall study: Anti-thymocyte globulin induction was given to all recipients, followed by tacrolimus and steroids for 2 to 3 years.

The CDR3 is 15 amino acids. V was pared by 3 bases and J by 6 bases, with 4 bases of the junction left unmatched. The germline V gene encodes CDR1 SGHVS and CDR2 FQNEAQ. A remark on this clone: No antigen is known for it.

Clones were sequenced by immunoSEQ multiplex PCR, and TCRdb holds only the in-frame ones, with some missing. The table shows under 150,000 clones, with around 94% occurring only once. The gene calls are TRBV7-8 and TRBJ2-3; 12 bases fit TRBD2. The source of this sequence is a human donor who received an intestinal transplant. The sample in question was unstimulated CD4+ T cells sorted from spleen or lymph node cells, obtained before intestinal transplant. CDR3 nucleotides: TGTGCCAGCAGCTTCCTAGCGGGGGGGCCTGATACGCAGTATTTT. As protein: CASSFLAGGPDTQYF.